A single sample gave rise to the 5 T cell receptor beta chains below, sequenced in a study of blood T cell repertoires in COVID-19. The assay was immunoSEQ multiplex PCR, and TCRdb's table has in-frame clones only and misses some. This sample carries about 240,000 clones, 80% to 85% of them seen once, and the ten largest clones take 9.5% to 15%. The sample consisted of peripheral blood. All receptors come from a woman aged 60-70 years with active or convalescent COVID-19.

Turning to this clone: A junction boundary mismatches the germline segment, possibly from a read error. The chain links TRBV6-1 to TRBJ1-5; 7 bases align to TRBD1. The CDR3 runs 17 residues. Per germline, CDR1 MNHNS and CDR2 SASEGT. CDR3 amino acids: CASSEDGTAVSNQPQHF. As DNA, the CDR3 is TGTGCCAGCAGCGAAGACGGGACAGCCGTTAGCAATCAGCCCCAGCATTTT.

The chain uses TRBV12-1 and TRBJ2-1; the table's TRBD2 call for D was not verified on the DNA. TRBV12-1 is marked as a pseudogene. CDR3 length equals 16 residues. Here the CDR3 reads CASSSARDGGYNEQFF. In DNA form, the CDR3 reads TGTGCCAGCAGCTCCGCGAGAGACGGGGGGTACAATGAGCAGTTCTTC.

The chain recombines TRBV10-1 with TRBJ2-5; 11 nucleotides match TRBD2. The CDR3 is 15 amino acids. V dropped 6 bases and J dropped 4; count of bases not matched to a gene: 7. Germline CDR1 WNHNN, CDR2 SYGVQD (reference sequence). In DNA form, the CDR3 reads TGCGCCAGCAGCGCCCTAGCGGGGGGCCCAGAGACCCAGTACTTC. Its translation is CASSALAGGPETQYF.

This clone has a handful of counts. The V and J genes are TRBV6-5 and TRBJ1-2, with D possibly being TRBD1 (6 bases). This CDR3 contains 12 residues. V was shortened by 6 bases and J by 5 bases, with 10 bases between the two germline ends. Germline V gene sequence: CDR1 MNHEY, CDR2 SVGAGI. CDR3 in amino acids: CASRSQGYGYTF. CDR3 coding DNA: TGTGCCAGCAGATCCCAGGGGTATGGCTACACCTTC.

V gene TRBV29-1 combines with J gene TRBJ1-1, with TRBD1 identical over 9 bases. From germline, CDR1 is SQVTM and CDR2 ANQGSEA. The ends lost 6 bases at V and 1 base at J; junction bases unmatched: 6. The CDR3 covers 14 residues. The CDR3 loop is CSVGGQGPNTEAFF. Here the CDR3 DNA reads TGCAGCGTCGGCGGACAGGGGCCGAACACTGAAGCTTTCTTT.